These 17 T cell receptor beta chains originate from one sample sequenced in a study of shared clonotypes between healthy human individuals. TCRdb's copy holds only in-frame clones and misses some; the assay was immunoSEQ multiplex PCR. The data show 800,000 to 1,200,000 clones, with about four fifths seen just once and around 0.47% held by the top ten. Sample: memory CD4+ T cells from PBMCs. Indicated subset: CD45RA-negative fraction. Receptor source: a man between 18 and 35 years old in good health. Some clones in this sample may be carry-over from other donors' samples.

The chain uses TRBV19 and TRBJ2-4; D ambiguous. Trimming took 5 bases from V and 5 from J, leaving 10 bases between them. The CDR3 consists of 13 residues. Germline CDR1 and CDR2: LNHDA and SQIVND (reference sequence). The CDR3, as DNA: TGTGCCAGTAGTGGCAGTGGCCAAAACATTCAGTACTTC. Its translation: CASSGSGQNIQYF.

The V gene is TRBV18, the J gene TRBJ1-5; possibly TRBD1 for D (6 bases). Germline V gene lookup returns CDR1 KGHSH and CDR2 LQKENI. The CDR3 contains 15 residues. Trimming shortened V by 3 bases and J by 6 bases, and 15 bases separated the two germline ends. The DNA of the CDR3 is TGTGCCAGCTCACCTACGGCGGGGGGCGGTCAGCCCCAGCATTTT. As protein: CASSPTAGGGQPQHF.

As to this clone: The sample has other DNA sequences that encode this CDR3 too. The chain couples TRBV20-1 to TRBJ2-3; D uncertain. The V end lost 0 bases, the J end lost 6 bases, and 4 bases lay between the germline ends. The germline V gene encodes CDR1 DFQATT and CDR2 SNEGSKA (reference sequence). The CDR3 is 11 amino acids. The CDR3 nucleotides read TGCAGTGCTAGAGATCTTGATACGCAGTATTTT. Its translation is CSARDLDTQYF.

The CDR3 DNA follows: TGTGCCAGCAGTTTAGACAGGGTGGAGGGAGCTTTCTTT. Translating gives CASSLDRVEGAFF. The chain uses TRBV28 and TRBJ1-1; 7 nucleotides line up with TRBD1. This CDR3 comprises 13 residues. From germline, CDR1 is MDHEN and CDR2 SYDVKM. Trimming removed 2 bases from V and 10 bases from J; junction bases left unmatched: 7.

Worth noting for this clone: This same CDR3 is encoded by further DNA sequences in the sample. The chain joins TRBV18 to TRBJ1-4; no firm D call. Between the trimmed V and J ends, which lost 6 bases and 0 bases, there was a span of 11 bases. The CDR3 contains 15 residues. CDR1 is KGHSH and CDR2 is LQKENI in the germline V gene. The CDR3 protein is CASSPRAATNEKLFF. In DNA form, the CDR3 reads TGTGCCAGCTCCCCTAGGGCGGCAACTAATGAAAAACTGTTTTTT.

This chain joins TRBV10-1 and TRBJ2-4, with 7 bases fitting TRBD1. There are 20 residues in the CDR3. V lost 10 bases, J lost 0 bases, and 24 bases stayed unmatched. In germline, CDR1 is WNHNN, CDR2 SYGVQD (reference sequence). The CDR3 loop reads CATPAETGFPNLLAKNIQYF. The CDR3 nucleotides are TGCGCCACCCCCGCCGAGACAGGGTTCCCAAACCTACTAGCCAAAAACATTCAGTACTTC.

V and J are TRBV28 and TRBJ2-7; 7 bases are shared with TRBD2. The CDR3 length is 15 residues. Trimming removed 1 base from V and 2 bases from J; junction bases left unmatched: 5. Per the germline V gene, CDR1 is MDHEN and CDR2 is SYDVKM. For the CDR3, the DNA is TGTGCCAGCAGTTTATCCGGGACTACTACCTACGAGCAGTACTTC. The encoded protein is CASSLSGTTTYEQYF.

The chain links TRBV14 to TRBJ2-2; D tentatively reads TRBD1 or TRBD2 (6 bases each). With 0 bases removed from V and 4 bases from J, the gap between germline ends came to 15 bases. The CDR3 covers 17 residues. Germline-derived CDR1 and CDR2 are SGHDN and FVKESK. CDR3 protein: CASSQDHGGRRTGELFF. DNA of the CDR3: TGTGCCAGCAGCCAAGATCACGGGGGCCGTCGCACCGGGGAGCTGTTTTTT.

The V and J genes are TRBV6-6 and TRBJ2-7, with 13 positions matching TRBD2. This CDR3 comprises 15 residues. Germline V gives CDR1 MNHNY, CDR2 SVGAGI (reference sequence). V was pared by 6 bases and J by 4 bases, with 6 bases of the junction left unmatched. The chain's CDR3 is CASRSGLAGVYEQYF. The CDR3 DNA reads TGTGCCAGCAGATCCGGACTAGCGGGAGTGTACGAGCAGTACTTC.

For the CDR3, the DNA is TGCGCCAGCGGGGGCATACCGGGACTAGCGACCCAGTACTTC. It encodes CASGGIPGLATQYF. This chain connects TRBV5-1 to TRBJ2-5, with 9 bases aligning to TRBD2. Germline CDR1 and CDR2: SGHRS and YFSETQ. V lost 7 bases to trimming and J lost 7 bases; unmatched junction nucleotides: 11. The CDR3 sequence is 14 residues long. Full variable domain (missing parts from reference TRBV5-1 and TRBJ2-5): KAGVTQTPRYLIKTRGQQVTLSCSPISGHRSVSWYQQTPGQGLQFLFEYFSETQRNKGNFPGRFSGRQFSNSRSEMNVSTLELGDSALYLCASGGIPGLATQYFGPGTRLLVL.

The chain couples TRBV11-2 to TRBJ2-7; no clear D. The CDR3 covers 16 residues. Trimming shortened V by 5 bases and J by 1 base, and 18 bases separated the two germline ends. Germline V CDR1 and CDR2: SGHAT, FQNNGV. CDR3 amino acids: CASSRSSNFPSYEQYF. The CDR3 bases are TGTGCCAGCAGCCGATCAAGCAATTTCCCTTCCTACGAGCAGTACTTC.

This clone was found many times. The chain's CDR3 is CASSPFNNEQFF. CDR3 DNA: TGCGCCAGCAGCCCCTTCAACAATGAGCAGTTCTTC. V usage is TRBV5-1 and J usage is TRBJ2-1; D not certain. V was pared by 4 bases and J by 5 bases, with 7 bases between. The germline V gene encodes CDR1 SGHRS and CDR2 YFSETQ. The CDR3 loop spans 12 amino acids.

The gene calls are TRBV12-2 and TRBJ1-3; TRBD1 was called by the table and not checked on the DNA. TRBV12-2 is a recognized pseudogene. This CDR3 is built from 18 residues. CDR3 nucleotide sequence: TGTGCAAGTCGCCGCGTTAGCCCCAGGGCAGTCTCTGGAAACACCATATATTTT. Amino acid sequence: CASRRVSPRAVSGNTIYF.

Here the CDR3 DNA reads TGTGCCAGCAGTGAACGGGGAGGGAGCCTGAATCAGCCCCAGCATTTT. Translation: CASSERGGSLNQPQHF. J is TRBJ1-5 and V is TRBV6-1; no firm D call. This CDR3 is built from 16 residues. The V and J ends lost 2 bases and 4 bases respectively, with 15 bases between them. Germline CDR1 and CDR2: MNHNS and SASEGT.

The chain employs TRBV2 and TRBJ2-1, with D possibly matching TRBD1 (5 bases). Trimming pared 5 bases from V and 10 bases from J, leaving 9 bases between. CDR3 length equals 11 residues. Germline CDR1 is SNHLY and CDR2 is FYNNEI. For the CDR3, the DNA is TGTGCCAGCAGTTTAGACAGAGAGCAGTTCTTC. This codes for CASSLDREQFF.

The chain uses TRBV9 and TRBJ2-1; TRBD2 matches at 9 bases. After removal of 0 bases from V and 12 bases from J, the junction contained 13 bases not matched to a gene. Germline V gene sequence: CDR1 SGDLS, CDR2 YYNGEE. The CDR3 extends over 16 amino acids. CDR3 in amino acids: CASSVGATEAGGLQFF. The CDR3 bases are TGTGCCAGCAGCGTAGGGGCGACCGAAGCGGGAGGTTTGCAGTTCTTC.

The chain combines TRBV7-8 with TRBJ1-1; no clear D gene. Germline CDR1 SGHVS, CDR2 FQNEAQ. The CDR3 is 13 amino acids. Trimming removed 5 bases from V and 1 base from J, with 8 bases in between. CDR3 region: CASSARENTEAFF. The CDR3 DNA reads TGTGCCAGCAGCGCGAGAGAGAACACTGAAGCTTTCTTT. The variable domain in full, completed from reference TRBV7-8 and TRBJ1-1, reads GAGVSQSPRYKVAKRGQDVALRCDPISGHVSLFWYQQALGQGPEFLTYFQNEAQLDKSGLPSDRFFAERPEGSVSTLKIQRTQQEDSAVYLCASSARENTEAFFGQGTRLTVV.